The 6 T cell receptor beta chains listed next were all sequenced from one sample in a study of blood T cell repertoires in COVID-19. Method: immunoSEQ multiplex PCR; TCRdb's copy keeps in-frame clones and lacks some. The repertoire holds roughly 400,000 clones, with about 90% as singletons. Sequencing input: PBMCs or T cells enriched from blood (not recorded which). The receptors derive from a woman younger than 45 who had recovered from COVID-19.

This sequence joins TRBV5-1 and TRBJ2-7; 7 nucleotides line up with TRBD1. The CDR3 spans 13 residues. V lost 4 bases, J lost 4 bases, and 5 bases stayed unmatched. The germline V gene has CDR1 SGHRS and CDR2 YFSETQ. As DNA, the CDR3 is TGCGCCAGCAGCGGGGGACAGATATACGAGCAGTACTTC. Translation gives CASSGGQIYEQYF.

The chain carries TRBV4-1 and TRBJ2-7, with 7 bases fitting TRBD1. Per the germline V gene, CDR1 is MGHRA and CDR2 is YSYEKL. The CDR3 covers 16 residues. V lost 6 bases, J lost 1 base, and 12 bases stayed unmatched. CDR3 sequence (DNA): TGCGCCAGCAGTGCCCGGGACAGAGTACTTTCCTACGAGCAGTACTTC. It encodes CASSARDRVLSYEQYF.

V is TRBV7-9 and J is TRBJ1-1, with D maybe TRBD1 (6 bases). CDR1 is SEHNR and CDR2 is FQNEAQ in the germline V gene (reference sequence). The V end was cut by 5 bases, the J end by 0 bases, with 13 bases between. The CDR3 runs to 15 residues. Here the CDR3 reads CASSRLQGMNTEAFF. DNA of the CDR3: TGTGCCAGCAGCCGCCTACAGGGTATGAACACTGAAGCTTTCTTT.

The CDR3 region has the DNA TGTGCCAGCAGTGACTTTGCCCGGACTAGCGGGGCCCGCAATGAGCAGTTCTTC. Its translation is CASSDFARTSGARNEQFF. V is TRBV25-1 and J is TRBJ2-1, with 12 bases lining up with TRBD2. Germline V gene data show CDR1 as MGHDK and CDR2 as SYGVNS. The CDR3 has 18 amino acids. V lost 3 bases, J lost 6 bases, and 12 bases stayed unmatched.

As regards this clone: Other DNA sequences in the same sample also yield this CDR3. The chain joins TRBV5-4 to TRBJ1-2, with D maybe TRBD1 (5 bases). With 4 bases removed from V and 1 base from J, the gap between germline ends came to 11 bases. The CDR3 is 14 residues long. Germline V gene sequence: CDR1 SGHNT, CDR2 YYREEE (reference sequence). The CDR3 sequence: CASSLGGSNYGYTF. In DNA, the CDR3 is TGTGCCAGCAGCCTCGGGGGTAGTAACTATGGCTACACCTTC.

The rearrangement links TRBV5-4 to TRBJ1-1; D is uncertain. The CDR3 runs 15 residues. Germline V gene data show CDR1 as SGHNT and CDR2 as YYREEE (reference sequence). Trimming stripped 2 bases from V and 4 bases from J, with 15 bases between. DNA of the CDR3: TGTGCCAGCAGCTTACAGAGAGGGCTGGGCACTGAAGCTTTCTTT. Its protein product is CASSLQRGLGTEAFF.